This T cell receptor (beta chain) was retrieved from a study of T cells after posttransplantation cyclophosphamide. CDR1 is WNHNN and CDR2 is SYGVQD in the germline V gene (reference sequence). CDR3 length: 13 residues. The V gene lost 6 bases and the J gene lost 3 bases, with 10 bases spanning the gap. A marrow graft followed busulfan-fludarabine conditioning, with cyclophosphamide on days +3 and +4. Turning to this clone: Its specificity is unknown.

The study, taken as a whole, reports: Recipient CMV seropositivity and CMV reactivation strongly tracked TRB clonality.

Repertoires were generated with immunoSEQ multiplex PCR, while TCRdb's copy carries only in-frame clones and drops some. The profile shows 6,000 to 7,500 clones, around 84% of them singletons. The source is a female patient between 50 and 60 years old who received an allogeneic stem cell transplant from a related donor, was CMV-positive, and had no GVHD. Some T cells may have come from the graft donor. Sequences were derived from PBMCs, sampled after allogeneic stem cell transplant with posttransplant cyclophosphamide. The genes are TRBV10-1 and TRBJ2-3; possible D gene TRBD2, 6 bases. Written as DNA, the CDR3 is TGCGCCAGCAGCCTGACTAGAACAGATACGCAGTATTTT. Translated, it gives CASSLTRTDTQYF.